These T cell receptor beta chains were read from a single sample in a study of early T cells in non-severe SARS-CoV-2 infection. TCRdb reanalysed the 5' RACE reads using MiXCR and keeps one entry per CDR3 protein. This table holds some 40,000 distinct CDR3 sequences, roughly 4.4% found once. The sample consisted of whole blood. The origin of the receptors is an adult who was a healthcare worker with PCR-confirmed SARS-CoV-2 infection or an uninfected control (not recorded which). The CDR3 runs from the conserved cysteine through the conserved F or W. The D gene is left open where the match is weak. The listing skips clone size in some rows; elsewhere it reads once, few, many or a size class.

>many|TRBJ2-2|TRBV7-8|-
CATSLAANTGELFF
TGTGCCACCTCGCTAGCTGCGAACACCGGGGAGCTGTTTTTT
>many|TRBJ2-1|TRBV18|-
CASSPEANNEQFF
TGTGCCAGCTCACCGGAGGCTAACAATGAGCAGTTCTTC
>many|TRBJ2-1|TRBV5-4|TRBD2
CASSSRGSSYNEQFF
TGTGCCAGCAGCTCGCGGGGGAGCTCCTACAATGAGCAGTTCTTC
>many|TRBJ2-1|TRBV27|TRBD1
CASRGTGGPGHNEQFF
TGTGCCAGCAGGGGGACAGGGGGCCCTGGTCACAATGAGCAGTTCTTC
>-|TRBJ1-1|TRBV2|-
CAIRTVNTEAFF
TGTGCCATTCGGACGGTGAACACTGAAGCTTTCTTT
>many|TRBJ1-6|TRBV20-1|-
CSAPVGENSPLHF
TGCAGTGCCCCCGTGGGGGAGAATTCACCCCTCCATTTT
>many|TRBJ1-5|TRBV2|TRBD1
CASSQGAGQPQHF
TGTGCCAGCAGTCAGGGGGCCGGACAGCCCCAGCATTTT
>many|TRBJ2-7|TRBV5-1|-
CASSLDGGAGEQYF
TGCGCCAGCAGCTTGGATGGGGGGGCAGGTGAGCAGTACTTC
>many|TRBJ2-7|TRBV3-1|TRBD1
CASSLDRRSYEQYF
TGTGCCAGCAGCCTGGACAGGCGATCCTACGAGCAGTACTTC
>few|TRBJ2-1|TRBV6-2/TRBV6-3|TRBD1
CASSRDRASYNEQFF
TGTGCCAGCAGCCGGGACAGGGCCTCCTACAATGAGCAGTTCTTC
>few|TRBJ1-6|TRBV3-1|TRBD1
CASSQPDRGGSPLHF
TGTGCCAGCAGCCAACCCGACAGGGGAGGGTCACCCCTCCACTTT
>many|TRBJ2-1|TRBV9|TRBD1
CASSAGQGDNEQFF
TGTGCCAGCAGCGCTGGACAGGGAGACAATGAGCAGTTCTTC
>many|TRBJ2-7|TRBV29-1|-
CSAITGEPGYEQYF
TGCAGCGCAATCACCGGGGAGCCTGGCTACGAGCAGTACTTC
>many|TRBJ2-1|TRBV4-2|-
CASSQVGQGSEQFF
TGTGCCAGCAGCCAAGTAGGTCAGGGCAGTGAGCAGTTCTTC
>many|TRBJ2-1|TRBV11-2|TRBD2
CASSLDPPGLASNEQFF
TGTGCCAGCAGCTTAGATCCGCCGGGACTAGCCTCCAATGAGCAGTTCTTC
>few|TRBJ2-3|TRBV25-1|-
CASSDVRVSTDTQYF
TGTGCCAGCAGTGACGTGAGGGTAAGCACAGATACGCAGTATTTT
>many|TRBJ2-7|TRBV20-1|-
CSARRSGIGEQYF
TGCAGTGCTAGGAGGTCGGGAATTGGCGAGCAGTACTTC
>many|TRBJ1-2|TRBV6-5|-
CASSSNSNYGYTF
TGTGCCAGCAGTTCTAATTCGAACTATGGCTACACCTTC
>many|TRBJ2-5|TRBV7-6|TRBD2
CASSPRIAGDQETQYF
TGTGCCAGCAGCCCACGGATAGCGGGGGACCAAGAGACCCAGTACTTC
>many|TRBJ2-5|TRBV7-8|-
CASSRGRTEETQYF
TGTGCCAGCAGCCGAGGGCGGACGGAAGAGACCCAGTACTTC
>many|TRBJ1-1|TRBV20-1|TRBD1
CSASGTGYTEAFF
TGCAGTGCCTCCGGGACAGGTTACACTGAAGCTTTCTTT
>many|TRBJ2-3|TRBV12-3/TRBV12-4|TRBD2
CASSSSSSGTPDTQYF
TGTGCCAGCAGTTCCTCTTCTAGCGGGACCCCAGATACGCAGTATTTT
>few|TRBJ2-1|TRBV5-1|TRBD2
CASSLTSGGWNEQFF
TGCGCCAGCAGCCTAACTAGCGGGGGGTGGAATGAGCAGTTCTTC
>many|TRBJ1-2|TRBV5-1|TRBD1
CASSLVGQTYGYTF
TGCGCCAGCAGCTTGGTGGGACAGACCTATGGCTACACCTTC
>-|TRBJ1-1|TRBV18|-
CASSPVQDTEAFF
TGTGCCAGCTCACCAGTGCAGGACACTGAAGCTTTCTTT
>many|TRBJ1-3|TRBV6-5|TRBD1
CASSFGTGDYTIYF
TGTGCCAGCAGTTTCGGGACAGGTGATTACACCATATATTTT
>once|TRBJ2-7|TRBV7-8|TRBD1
CASSLSGTGLYEQYF
TGTGCCAGCAGCTTATCCGGGACAGGACTATACGAGCAGTACTTC
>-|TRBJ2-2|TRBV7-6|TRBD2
CASSLGGGTGELFF
TGTGCCAGCAGCCTGGGCGGGGGCACCGGGGAGCTGTTTTTT
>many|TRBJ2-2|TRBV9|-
CASSPHLQGSELFF
TGTGCCAGCAGCCCTCACCTTCAGGGGTCGGAGCTGTTTTTT
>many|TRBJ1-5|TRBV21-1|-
CASSKREIARHF
TGTGCCAGCAGCAAAAGGGAGATAGCGCGGCATTTT
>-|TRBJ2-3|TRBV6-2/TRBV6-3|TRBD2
CASRELAGSTDTQYF
TGTGCCAGCAGAGAACTAGCGGGGAGCACAGATACGCAGTATTTT
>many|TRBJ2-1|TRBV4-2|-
CASSLNWGQNYNEQFF
TGTGCCAGCAGCCTAAATTGGGGCCAGAATTACAATGAGCAGTTCTTC
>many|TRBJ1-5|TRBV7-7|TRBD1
CASSSKQGKIQPQHF
TGTGCCAGCAGCTCCAAACAGGGGAAGATCCAGCCCCAGCATTTT
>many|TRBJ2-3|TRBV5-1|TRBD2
CASMNSGGSDTQYF
TGCGCCAGCATGAATAGCGGGGGTTCAGATACGCAGTATTTT
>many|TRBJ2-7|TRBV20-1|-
CSARQLSSYEQYF
TGCAGTGCTAGACAACTGAGCTCCTACGAGCAGTACTTC
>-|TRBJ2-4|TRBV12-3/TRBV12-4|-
CASSSGEIQYF
TGTGCCAGCAGTTCTGGTGAGATTCAGTACTTC
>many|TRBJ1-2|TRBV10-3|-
CASSPRPIYGYTF
TGTGCCAGCTCCCCGAGACCGATCTATGGCTACACCTTC
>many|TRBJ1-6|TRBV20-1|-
CSARDRGSYNSPLHF
TGCAGTGCTAGAGACAGGGGTTCCTATAATTCACCCCTCCACTTT
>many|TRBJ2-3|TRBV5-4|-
CASSLEPGTDTQYF
TGTGCCAGCAGCTTGGAACCCGGCACAGATACGCAGTATTTT
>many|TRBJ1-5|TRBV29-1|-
CSVVTEAGGNQPQHF
TGCAGCGTGGTGACAGAAGCGGGGGGCAATCAGCCCCAGCATTTT
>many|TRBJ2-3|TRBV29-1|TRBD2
CSAAGGPGDTQYF
TGCAGCGCTGCGGGGGGGCCAGGGGATACGCAGTATTTT
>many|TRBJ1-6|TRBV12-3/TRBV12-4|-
CASSLEGGITYNSPLHF
TGTGCCAGCAGTTTGGAGGGGGGCATCACCTATAATTCACCCCTCCACTTT
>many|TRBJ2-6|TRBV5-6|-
CASSLDRSGANVLTF
TGTGCCAGCAGCTTAGATCGCTCTGGGGCCAACGTCCTGACTTTC
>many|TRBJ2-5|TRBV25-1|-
CASSDTRASYWETQYF
TGTGCCAGCAGTGATACCAGGGCTAGTTACTGGGAGACCCAGTACTTC